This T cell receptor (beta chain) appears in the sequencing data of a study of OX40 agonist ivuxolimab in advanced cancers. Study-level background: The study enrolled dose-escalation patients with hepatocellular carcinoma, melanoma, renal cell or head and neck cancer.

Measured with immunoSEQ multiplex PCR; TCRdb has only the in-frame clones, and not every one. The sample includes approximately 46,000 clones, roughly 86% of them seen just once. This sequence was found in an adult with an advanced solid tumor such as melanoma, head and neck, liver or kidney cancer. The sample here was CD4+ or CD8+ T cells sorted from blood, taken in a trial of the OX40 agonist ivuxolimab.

CDR3 nucleotide sequence: TGTGCCAGCAGCGGTAAATGGGAATTGACTGAAGCTTTCTTT. Protein product: CASSGKWELTEAFF. The chain recombines TRBV2 with TRBJ1-1; D gene ambiguous. V was pared by 6 bases and J by 5 bases, with 16 bases between. Looked up from germline, CDR1 is SNHLY and CDR2 is FYNNEI. This CDR3 is built from 14 residues.